This TCR beta chain is from a study of cytotoxic CD8 clonotypes in ibrutinib-treated CLL. Overall study: After a median of about 62 months, roughly 14 patients stayed remitted and about twelve progressed; responses had been partial in some 25 and complete in 2. Overall study findings and caveats: Sampling schedules were unmatched across sustained-remission and progressing patients. Baseline clonality was higher than in age-matched healthy donors and moved in step with circulating CD8+ T-cell counts.

Sequenced by immunoSEQ multiplex PCR; TCRdb stores in-frame clones only, minus some. This table has approximately 150,000 clones, approximately 80% appearing once. This CDR3 is built from 14 residues. V dropped 8 bases and J dropped 5; count of bases not matched to a gene: 10. CDR1 MNHEY and CDR2 SMNVEV come from the germline V gene (reference sequence). This clone has a handful of counts. Antigen unknown. The genes are TRBV27 and TRBJ1-1; 8 bases map to TRBD1. The source material was PBMCs, sampled after 12 months of ibrutinib treatment. The sequence was collected from a human donor with chronic lymphocytic leukemia. The CDR3 coding sequence is TGTGCCAGCTGGAGCCCGGACAGGGTTACTGAAGCTTTCTTT. The encoded protein is CASWSPDRVTEAFF.